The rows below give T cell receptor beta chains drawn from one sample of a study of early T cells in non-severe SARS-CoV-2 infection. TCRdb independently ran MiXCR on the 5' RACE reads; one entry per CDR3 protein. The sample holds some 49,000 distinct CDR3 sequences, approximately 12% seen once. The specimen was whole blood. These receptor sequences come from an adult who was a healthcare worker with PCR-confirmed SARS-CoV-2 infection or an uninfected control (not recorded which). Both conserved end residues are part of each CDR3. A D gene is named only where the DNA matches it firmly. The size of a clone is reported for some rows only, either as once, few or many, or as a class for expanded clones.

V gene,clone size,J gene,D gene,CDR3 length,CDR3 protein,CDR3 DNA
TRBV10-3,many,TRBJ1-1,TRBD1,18,CAISDPERGTGQNTEAFF,TGTGCCATCAGTGACCCCGAAAGAGGGACAGGGCAGAACACTGAAGCTTTCTTT
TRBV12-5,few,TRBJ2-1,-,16,CASGTSDPGAYNEQFF,TGTGCTAGTGGTACATCGGACCCTGGGGCCTACAATGAGCAGTTCTTC
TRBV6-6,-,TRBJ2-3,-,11,CASSQGLPQYF,TGTGCCAGCAGTCAGGGACTGCCGCAGTATTTT
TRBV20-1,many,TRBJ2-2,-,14,CSAPGPRGPGELFF,TGCAGTGCTCCTGGGCCGCGAGGTCCGGGGGAGCTGTTTTTT
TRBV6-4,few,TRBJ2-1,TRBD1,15,CASSAGQGPYNEQFF,TGTGCCAGCAGTGCGGGACAGGGGCCGTACAATGAGCAGTTCTTC
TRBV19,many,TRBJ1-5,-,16,CASSTDGTYSNQPQHF,TGTGCCAGTAGTACTGACGGGACATATAGCAATCAGCCCCAGCATTTT
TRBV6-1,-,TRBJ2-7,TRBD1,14,CASSEVGQGREQYF,TGTGCCAGCAGTGAAGTAGGACAGGGACGCGAGCAGTACTTC
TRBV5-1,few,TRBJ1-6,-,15,CASSFDGSYNSPLHF,TGCGCCAGCAGCTTTGATGGCTCCTATAATTCACCCCTCCACTTT
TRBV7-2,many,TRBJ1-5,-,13,CASSPDPNQPQHF,TGTGCCAGCAGTCCTGACCCGAATCAGCCCCAGCATTTT
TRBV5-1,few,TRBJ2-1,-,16,CASRTGPSSSYNEQFF,TGCGCCAGCAGAACGGGACCCTCCTCTTCATACAATGAGCAGTTCTTC
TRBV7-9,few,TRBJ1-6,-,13,CASSANEGSPLHF,TGTGCCAGCAGCGCGAACGAAGGCTCACCCCTCCACTTT
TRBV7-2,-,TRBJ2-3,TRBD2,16,CASSFQPGLNTDTQYF,TGTGCCAGCAGCTTTCAGCCGGGACTAAACACAGATACGCAGTATTTT
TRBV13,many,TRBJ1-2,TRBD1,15,CASSLAQGGIYGYTF,TGTGCCAGCAGCTTAGCACAGGGGGGCATCTATGGCTACACCTTC
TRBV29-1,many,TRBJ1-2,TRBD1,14,CSVETGTAFYGYTF,TGCAGCGTGGAAACCGGGACAGCGTTCTATGGCTACACCTTC
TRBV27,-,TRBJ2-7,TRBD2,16,CASTLLPGLAAHEQYF,TGTGCCAGCACCCTTCTCCCGGGACTAGCGGCCCACGAGCAGTACTTC
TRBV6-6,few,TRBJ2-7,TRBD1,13,CATKTGATYEQYF,TGTGCCACCAAGACAGGGGCCACCTACGAGCAGTACTTC
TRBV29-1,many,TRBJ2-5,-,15,CSVVLQPADGETQYF,TGCAGCGTTGTTCTTCAGCCCGCCGATGGGGAGACCCAGTACTTC
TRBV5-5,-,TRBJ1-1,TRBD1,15,CASSLADRDLSEAFF,TGTGCCAGCAGCTTGGCAGACAGGGATCTAAGTGAAGCTTTCTTT
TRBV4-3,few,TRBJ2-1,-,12,CASSQDAREQFF,TGCGCCAGCAGCCAAGATGCGCGGGAGCAGTTCTTC
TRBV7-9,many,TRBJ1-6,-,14,CASSLEDSHSPLHF,TGTGCCAGCAGCCTCGAGGACAGCCATTCACCCCTCCACTTT
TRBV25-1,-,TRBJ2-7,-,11,CASSESSEQYF,TGTGCCAGCAGTGAAAGTAGCGAGCAGTACTTC
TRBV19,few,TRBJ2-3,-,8,CAYPTPRF,TGTGCCTACCCAACCCCTAGATTT
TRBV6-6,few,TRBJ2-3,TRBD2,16,CASSGRTSGRGDTQYF,TGTGCCAGCAGTGGCCGGACTAGCGGGAGAGGCGATACGCAGTATTTT
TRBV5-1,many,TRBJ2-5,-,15,CASSRQGQGGETQYF,TGCGCCAGCAGCCGACAGGGTCAGGGAGGAGAGACCCAGTACTTC
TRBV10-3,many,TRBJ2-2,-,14,CAISDGQITGELFF,TGTGCCATCAGTGATGGACAGATCACCGGGGAGCTGTTTTTT